The clone carrying this TCR beta chain was seen ten or more times. What it binds is not known. The CDR3 is 20 amino acids. Germline V CDR1 and CDR2: MNHEY, SVGEGT. With V trimmed by 5 bases and J by 0 bases, 13 bases remained unmatched. TCRdb fed the 5' RACE reads into MiXCR, producing one record per CDR3 protein. The sample contains hundreds of thousands of distinct CDR3 sequences, 21% of which appear only once. The data are from a study of identical twins. Whole-study results and caveats: Twins' surplus sharing was weaker for beta out-of-frame sequences.

These same records also appear under a second study, on T cells expressing NK-cell markers.

Sequenced input: PBMCs. The chain carries TRBV6-2 or TRBV6-3 and TRBJ2-1; 13 nucleotides match TRBD2. The receptor comes from a woman between 18 and 29 years old in good health. This CDR3 is CASSRRLAGGRLSSYNEQFF. CDR3 in DNA: TGTGCCAGCAGTCGGCGACTAGCGGGAGGACGCCTCAGCTCCTACAATGAGCAGTTCTTC.